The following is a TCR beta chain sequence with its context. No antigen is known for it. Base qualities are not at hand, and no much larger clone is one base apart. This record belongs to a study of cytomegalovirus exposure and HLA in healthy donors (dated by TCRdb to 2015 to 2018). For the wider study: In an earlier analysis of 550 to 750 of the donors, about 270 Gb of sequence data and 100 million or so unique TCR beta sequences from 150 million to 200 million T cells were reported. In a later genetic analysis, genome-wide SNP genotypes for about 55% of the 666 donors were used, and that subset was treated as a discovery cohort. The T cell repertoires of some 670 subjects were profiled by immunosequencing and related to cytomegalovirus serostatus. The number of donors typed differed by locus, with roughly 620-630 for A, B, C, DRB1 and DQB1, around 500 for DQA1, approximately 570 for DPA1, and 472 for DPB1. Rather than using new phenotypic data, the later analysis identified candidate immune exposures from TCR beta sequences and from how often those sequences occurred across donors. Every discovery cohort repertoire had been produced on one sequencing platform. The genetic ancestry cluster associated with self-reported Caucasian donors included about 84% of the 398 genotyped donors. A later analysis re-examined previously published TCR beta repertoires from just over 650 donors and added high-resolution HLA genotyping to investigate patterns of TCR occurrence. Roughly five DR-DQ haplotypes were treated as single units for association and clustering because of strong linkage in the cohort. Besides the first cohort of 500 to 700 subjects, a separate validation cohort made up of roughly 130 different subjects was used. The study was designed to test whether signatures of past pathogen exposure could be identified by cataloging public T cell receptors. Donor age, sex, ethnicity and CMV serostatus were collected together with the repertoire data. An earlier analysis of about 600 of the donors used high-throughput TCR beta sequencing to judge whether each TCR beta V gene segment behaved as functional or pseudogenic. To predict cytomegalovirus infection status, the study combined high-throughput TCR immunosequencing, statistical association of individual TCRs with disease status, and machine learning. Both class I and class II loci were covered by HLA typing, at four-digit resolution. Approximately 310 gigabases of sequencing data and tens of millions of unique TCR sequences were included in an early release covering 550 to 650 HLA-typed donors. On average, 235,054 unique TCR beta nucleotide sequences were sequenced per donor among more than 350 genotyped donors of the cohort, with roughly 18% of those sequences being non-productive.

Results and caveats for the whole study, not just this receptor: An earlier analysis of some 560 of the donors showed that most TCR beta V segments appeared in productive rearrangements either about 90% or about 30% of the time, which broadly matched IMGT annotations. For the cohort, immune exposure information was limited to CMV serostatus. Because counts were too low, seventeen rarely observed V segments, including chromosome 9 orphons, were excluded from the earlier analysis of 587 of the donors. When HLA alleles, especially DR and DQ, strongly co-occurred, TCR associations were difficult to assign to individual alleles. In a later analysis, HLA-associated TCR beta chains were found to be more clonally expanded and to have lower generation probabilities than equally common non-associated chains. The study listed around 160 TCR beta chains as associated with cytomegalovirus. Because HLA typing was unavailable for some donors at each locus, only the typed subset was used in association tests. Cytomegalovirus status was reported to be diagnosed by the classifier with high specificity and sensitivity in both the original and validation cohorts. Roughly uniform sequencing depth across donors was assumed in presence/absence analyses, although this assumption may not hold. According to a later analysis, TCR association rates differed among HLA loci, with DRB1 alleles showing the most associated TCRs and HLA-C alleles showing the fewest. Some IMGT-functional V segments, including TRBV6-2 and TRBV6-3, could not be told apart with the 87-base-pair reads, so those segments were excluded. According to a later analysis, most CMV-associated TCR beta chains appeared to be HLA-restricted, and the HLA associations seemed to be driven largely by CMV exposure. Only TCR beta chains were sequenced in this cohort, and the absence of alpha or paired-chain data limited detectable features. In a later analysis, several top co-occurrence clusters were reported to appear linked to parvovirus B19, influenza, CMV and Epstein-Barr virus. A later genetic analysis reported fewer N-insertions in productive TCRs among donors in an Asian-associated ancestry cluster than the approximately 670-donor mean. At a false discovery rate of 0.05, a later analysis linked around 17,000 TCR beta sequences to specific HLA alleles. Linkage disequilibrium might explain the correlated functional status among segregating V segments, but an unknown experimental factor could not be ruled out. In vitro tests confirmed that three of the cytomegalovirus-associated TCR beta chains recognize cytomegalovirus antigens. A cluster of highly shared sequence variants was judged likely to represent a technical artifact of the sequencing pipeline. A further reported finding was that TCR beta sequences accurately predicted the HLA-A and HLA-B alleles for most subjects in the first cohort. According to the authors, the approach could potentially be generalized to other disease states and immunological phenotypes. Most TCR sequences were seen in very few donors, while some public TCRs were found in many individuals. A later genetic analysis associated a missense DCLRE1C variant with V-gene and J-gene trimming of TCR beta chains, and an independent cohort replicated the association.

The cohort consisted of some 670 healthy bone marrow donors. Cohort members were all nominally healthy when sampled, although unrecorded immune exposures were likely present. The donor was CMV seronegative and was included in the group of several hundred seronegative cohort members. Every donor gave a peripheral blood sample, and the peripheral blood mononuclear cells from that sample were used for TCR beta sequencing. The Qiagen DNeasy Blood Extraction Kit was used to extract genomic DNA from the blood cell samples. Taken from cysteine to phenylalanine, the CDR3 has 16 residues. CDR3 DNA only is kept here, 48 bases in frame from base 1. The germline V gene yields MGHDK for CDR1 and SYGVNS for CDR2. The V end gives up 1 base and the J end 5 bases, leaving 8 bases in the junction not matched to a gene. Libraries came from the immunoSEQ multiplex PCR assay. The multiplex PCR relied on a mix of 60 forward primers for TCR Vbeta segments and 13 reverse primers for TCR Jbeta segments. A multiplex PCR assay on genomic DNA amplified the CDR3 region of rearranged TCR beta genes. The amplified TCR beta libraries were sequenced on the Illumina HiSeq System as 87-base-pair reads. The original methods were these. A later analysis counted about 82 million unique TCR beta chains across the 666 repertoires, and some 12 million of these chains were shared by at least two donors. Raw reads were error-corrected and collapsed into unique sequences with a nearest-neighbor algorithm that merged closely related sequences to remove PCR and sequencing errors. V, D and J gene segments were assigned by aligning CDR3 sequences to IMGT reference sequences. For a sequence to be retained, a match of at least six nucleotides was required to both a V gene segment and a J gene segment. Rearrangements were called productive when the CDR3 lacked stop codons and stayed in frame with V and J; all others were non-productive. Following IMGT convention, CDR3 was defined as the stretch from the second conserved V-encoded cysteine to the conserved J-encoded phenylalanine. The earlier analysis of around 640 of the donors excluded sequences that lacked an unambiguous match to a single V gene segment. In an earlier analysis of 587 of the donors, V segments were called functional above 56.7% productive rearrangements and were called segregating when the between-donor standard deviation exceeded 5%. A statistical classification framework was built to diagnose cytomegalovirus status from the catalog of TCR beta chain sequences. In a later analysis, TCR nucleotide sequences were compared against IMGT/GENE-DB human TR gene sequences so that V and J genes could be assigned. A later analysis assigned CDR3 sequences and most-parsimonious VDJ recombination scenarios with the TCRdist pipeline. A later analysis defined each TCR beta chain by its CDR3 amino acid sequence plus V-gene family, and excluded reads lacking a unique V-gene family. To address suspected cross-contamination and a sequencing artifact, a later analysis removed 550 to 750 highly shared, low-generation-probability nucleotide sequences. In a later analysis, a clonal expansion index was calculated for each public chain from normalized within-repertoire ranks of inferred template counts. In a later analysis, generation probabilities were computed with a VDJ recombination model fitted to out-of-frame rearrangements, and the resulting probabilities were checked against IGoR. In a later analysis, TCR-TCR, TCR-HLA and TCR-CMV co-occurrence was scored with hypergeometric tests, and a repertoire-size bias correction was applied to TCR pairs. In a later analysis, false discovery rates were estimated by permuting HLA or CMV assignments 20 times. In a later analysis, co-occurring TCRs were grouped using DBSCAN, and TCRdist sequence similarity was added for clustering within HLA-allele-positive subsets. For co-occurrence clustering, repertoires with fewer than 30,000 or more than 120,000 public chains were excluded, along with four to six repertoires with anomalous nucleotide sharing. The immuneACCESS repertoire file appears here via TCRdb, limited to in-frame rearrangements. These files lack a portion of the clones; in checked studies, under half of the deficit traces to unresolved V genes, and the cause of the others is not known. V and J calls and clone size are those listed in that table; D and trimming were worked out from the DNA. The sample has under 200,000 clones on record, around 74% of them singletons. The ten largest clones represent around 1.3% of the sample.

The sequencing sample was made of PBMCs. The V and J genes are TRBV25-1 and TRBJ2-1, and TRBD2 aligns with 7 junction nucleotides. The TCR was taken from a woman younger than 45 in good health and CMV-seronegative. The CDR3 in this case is CASSEFGLAANNEQFF. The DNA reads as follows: TGTGCCAGCAGTGAATTTGGGCTAGCGGCAAACAATGAGCAGTTCTTC. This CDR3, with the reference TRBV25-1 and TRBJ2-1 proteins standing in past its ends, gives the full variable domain EADIYQTPRYLVIGTGKKITLECSQTMGHDKMYWYQQDPGMELHLIHYSYGVNSTEKGDLSSESTVSRIRTEHFPLTLESARPSHTSQYLCASSEFGLAANNEQFFGPGTRLTVL.